The rows below give T cell receptor beta chains drawn from one sample of a study of blood T cell repertoires in COVID-19. Clones were read by immunoSEQ multiplex PCR, and TCRdb kept only the in-frame ones, dropping some. Of approximately 50,000 clones in the sample, about 92% were seen once. Sequenced: peripheral blood. The receptors derive from a man in his fifties or sixties with active COVID-19. Both conserved end residues are part of each CDR3. The D gene is left open where the match is weak. Size values are once, few and many counts, or a class for expanded clones, and some rows have none.

J gene,clone size,D gene,CDR3 length,V gene,CDR3 protein,CDR3 DNA
TRBJ1-2,NA,NA,13,TRBV11-2,CASSLAGLYGYTF,TGTGCCAGCAGCTTAGCCGGTCTCTATGGCTACACCTTC
TRBJ1-1,once,NA,15,TRBV5-1,CASSSQGLLNTEAFF,TGCGCCAGCAGTTCCCAGGGGTTGCTGAACACTGAAGCTTTCTTT
TRBJ1-6,NA,TRBD1,14,TRBV3-1/TRBV3-2,CASSQNRGRSPLHF,TGTGCCAGCAGCCAAAACAGGGGTAGATCACCCCTCCACTTT
TRBJ1-5,NA,TRBD1,15,TRBV5-8,CASSLLGQGYQPQHF,TGTGCCAGCAGCTTGCTTGGACAGGGGTATCAGCCCCAGCATTTT
TRBJ2-1,NA,TRBD1,15,TRBV18,CASSPSGTGVSEQFF,TGTGCCAGCTCACCGTCCGGGACAGGGGTCAGTGAGCAGTTCTTC
TRBJ2-1,once,TRBD2,18,TRBV7-2,CASSLAGTSGGVLGEQFF,TGTGCCAGCAGCTTAGCTGGGACTAGCGGGGGAGTCTTAGGGGAGCAGTTCTTC
TRBJ1-2,NA,TRBD1,14,TRBV4-1,CASSQAQGVIGYTF,TGCGCCAGCAGCCAAGCACAGGGGGTTATTGGCTACACCTTC
TRBJ1-1,NA,TRBD1,17,TRBV20-1,CSASSRQGRPRGTEAFF,TGCAGTGCTAGTTCCCGACAGGGCCGGCCGAGGGGCACTGAAGCTTTCTTT
TRBJ1-2,NA,NA,14,TRBV2,CASSEVWSGGGYTF,TGTGCCAGCAGTGAAGTATGGTCGGGGGGTGGCTACACCTTC
TRBJ2-3,NA,TRBD2,16,TRBV5-1,CASSLPTSGGTDTQYF,TGCGCCAGCAGCCTACCGACTAGCGGGGGCACAGATACGCAGTATTTT
TRBJ1-6,NA,NA,15,TRBV28,CASRPNFVLDSPLHF,TGTGCCAGCAGGCCCAATTTTGTGTTAGATTCACCCCTCCACTTT
TRBJ1-1,NA,TRBD1,14,TRBV2,CASNTGTGQTEAFF,TGTGCCAGCAATACCGGGACAGGGCAGACTGAAGCTTTCTTT
TRBJ1-1,NA,NA,16,TRBV6-6,CASNGRAGGVNTEAFF,TGTGCCAGCAACGGAAGGGCGGGCGGCGTGAACACTGAAGCTTTCTTT
TRBJ1-2,NA,NA,13,TRBV18,CASSSAGDHGYTF,TGTGCCAGCTCATCAGCAGGGGACCATGGCTACACCTTC
TRBJ1-6,NA,TRBD1,16,TRBV27,CASSHGQGAYNSPLHF,TGTGCCAGCAGTCACGGTCAGGGGGCCTATAATTCACCCCTCCACTTT